These T cell receptor beta chains were read from a single sample in a study of blood T cells in healthy people across ages. TCRdb ran MiXCR on the 5' RACE reads and lists one entry per CDR3 protein. Of more than 750,000 distinct CDR3 sequences listed, just under 30% are singletons. Another study also made use of these data, one on T cells of mothers and their children.

Input material: blood. These receptors were obtained from a woman aged 40-49 years in good health. Both conserved end residues are part of each CDR3. The order of the fields is clone size, D gene, V gene, J gene, CDR3 protein, CDR3 DNA. A D gene is named only where the DNA matches it firmly. Size tells how often a clone was seen (once, few, many) or the class of an expanded clone, and some rows leave it out.

abundance: -
d_gene: TRBD1
v_gene: TRBV6-1
j_gene: TRBJ1-4
CDR3aa: CASSEAPGQGNEKLFF
CDR3nt: TGTGCCAGCAGTGAAGCGCCGGGACAGGGCAATGAAAAACTGTTTTTT

abundance: -
d_gene: TRBD1
v_gene: TRBV7-2
j_gene: TRBJ2-7
CDR3aa: CASSSTGTGSSEQYF
CDR3nt: TGTGCCAGCAGCTCTACCGGGACAGGATCCTCCGAGCAGTACTTC

abundance: -
d_gene: -
v_gene: TRBV2
j_gene: TRBJ1-5
CDR3aa: CASSVGRQPQHF
CDR3nt: TGTGCCAGCAGTGTGGGCCGTCAGCCCCAGCATTTT

abundance: -
d_gene: TRBD2
v_gene: TRBV12-3/TRBV12-4
j_gene: TRBJ2-7
CDR3aa: CAGSLRLAGGFNEQYF
CDR3nt: TGTGCCGGCAGCCTAAGACTAGCGGGGGGCTTCAATGAGCAGTACTTC

abundance: -
d_gene: -
v_gene: TRBV5-5
j_gene: TRBJ2-1
CDR3aa: CASSLGGNIGQRNEQFF
CDR3nt: TGTGCCAGCAGCTTGGGGGGCAACATCGGGCAACGCAATGAGCAGTTCTTC

abundance: -
d_gene: -
v_gene: TRBV7-2
j_gene: TRBJ2-7
CDR3aa: CASSPGPTSNEQYF
CDR3nt: TGTGCCAGCAGCCCGGGACCGACCTCCAACGAGCAGTACTTC

abundance: few
d_gene: TRBD1
v_gene: TRBV7-6
j_gene: TRBJ2-7
CDR3aa: CAGSFAGQGAYEQYF
CDR3nt: TGTGCCGGCAGCTTTGCGGGACAGGGGGCCTACGAGCAGTACTTC

abundance: -
d_gene: TRBD1
v_gene: TRBV5-1
j_gene: TRBJ2-1
CDR3aa: CASAPLGQGEYNEQFF
CDR3nt: TGCGCCAGCGCACCCCTCGGACAGGGCGAGTACAATGAGCAGTTCTTC

abundance: few
d_gene: TRBD1
v_gene: TRBV12-3/TRBV12-4
j_gene: TRBJ2-3
CDR3aa: CASSPSGQGFSTDTQYF
CDR3nt: TGTGCCAGCAGTCCATCGGGACAGGGTTTTAGCACAGATACGCAGTATTTT

abundance: many
d_gene: -
v_gene: TRBV28
j_gene: TRBJ2-7
CDR3aa: CASSLFEGRAYEQYF
CDR3nt: TGTGCCAGCAGTTTATTTGAGGGCAGAGCCTACGAGCAGTACTTC

abundance: many
d_gene: -
v_gene: TRBV28
j_gene: TRBJ1-4
CDR3aa: CASSPGGREKLFF
CDR3nt: TGTGCCAGCAGCCCCGGAGGGAGGGAAAAACTGTTTTTT

abundance: few
d_gene: -
v_gene: TRBV12-3/TRBV12-4
j_gene: TRBJ1-5
CDR3aa: CASSLQGNFNQPQHF
CDR3nt: TGTGCCAGCAGTTTACAGGGAAACTTCAATCAGCCCCAGCATTTT

abundance: -
d_gene: -
v_gene: TRBV20-1
j_gene: TRBJ2-1
CDR3aa: CSVRLHRDQGWNEQFF
CDR3nt: TGCAGTGTTCGGCTCCACCGGGACCAAGGGTGGAATGAGCAGTTCTTC

abundance: many
d_gene: -
v_gene: TRBV28
j_gene: TRBJ2-1
CDR3aa: CASSLYRADEQFF
CDR3nt: TGTGCCAGCAGCCTTTACAGGGCGGATGAGCAGTTCTTC

abundance: -
d_gene: -
v_gene: TRBV12-3/TRBV12-4
j_gene: TRBJ2-5
CDR3aa: CASSRQSQETQYF
CDR3nt: TGTGCCAGCAGTCGACAGAGCCAAGAGACCCAGTACTTC

abundance: many
d_gene: -
v_gene: TRBV4-1
j_gene: TRBJ2-3
CDR3aa: CASSLGGDPYTDTQYF
CDR3nt: TGCGCCAGCAGCCTAGGGGGAGACCCTTACACAGATACGCAGTATTTT

abundance: -
d_gene: -
v_gene: TRBV11-2
j_gene: TRBJ2-7
CDR3aa: CASSPRNPAPREQYF
CDR3nt: TGTGCCAGCAGCCCCAGGAACCCAGCGCCTCGCGAGCAGTACTTC

abundance: -
d_gene: TRBD2
v_gene: TRBV9
j_gene: TRBJ2-3
CDR3aa: CASSAGLGIDTQYF
CDR3nt: TGTGCCAGCAGCGCGGGACTAGGTATTGATACGCAGTATTTT

abundance: many
d_gene: TRBD1
v_gene: TRBV27
j_gene: TRBJ2-5
CDR3aa: CASRGTGTGEETQYF
CDR3nt: TGTGCCAGCAGGGGCACCGGGACAGGGGAAGAGACCCAGTACTTC

abundance: many
d_gene: TRBD1
v_gene: TRBV20-1
j_gene: TRBJ2-7
CDR3aa: CSATTRDRAAYEQYF
CDR3nt: TGCAGTGCGACGACCCGGGACAGGGCCGCCTACGAGCAGTACTTC

abundance: few
d_gene: TRBD2
v_gene: TRBV6-5
j_gene: TRBJ2-1
CDR3aa: CASRRMAGGWNEQFF
CDR3nt: TGTGCCAGCAGGAGGATGGCGGGGGGTTGGAATGAGCAGTTCTTC

abundance: -
d_gene: -
v_gene: TRBV14
j_gene: TRBJ2-5
CDR3aa: CASSRPGFQETQYF
CDR3nt: TGTGCCAGCAGCCGGCCAGGCTTCCAAGAGACCCAGTACTTC

abundance: -
d_gene: -
v_gene: TRBV4-1
j_gene: TRBJ1-3
CDR3aa: CASSQVLEGNTIYF
CDR3nt: TGCGCCAGCAGCCAAGTCTTAGAGGGAAACACCATATATTTT

abundance: -
d_gene: TRBD2
v_gene: TRBV5-1
j_gene: TRBJ2-7
CDR3aa: CASSSTSGGGHEQYF
CDR3nt: TGCGCCAGCAGCTCCACTAGCGGGGGGGGTCATGAGCAGTACTTC

abundance: few
d_gene: -
v_gene: TRBV20-1
j_gene: TRBJ1-5
CDR3aa: CSVPVSKLDSNQPQHF
CDR3nt: TGCAGCGTACCCGTTAGCAAACTTGATAGCAATCAGCCCCAGCATTTT